The rows below give T cell receptor beta chains drawn from one sample of a study of cytomegalovirus exposure and HLA in healthy donors. Clones were read by immunoSEQ multiplex PCR, and TCRdb kept only the in-frame ones, dropping some. The table has fewer than 200,000 clones, roughly 87% seen once. Sequenced input: PBMCs. These receptors were obtained from a boy younger than 10 in good health and CMV-seronegative. Each CDR3 is given with its conserved first and last residue. D genes are given only for firm matches. Not all rows give a size; the values are once, few, many and, for expanded clones, a class.

J gene	D gene	clone size	V gene	CDR3 DNA	CDR3 protein
TRBJ1-5	.	.	TRBV21-1	TGTGCCAGCAGCAAAGGCATAGTCCCTTTCAATCAGCCCCAGCATTTT	CASSKGIVPFNQPQHF
TRBJ1-6	TRBD1	.	TRBV6-5	TGTGCCAGCAGTTACTCCGGGACAGGGGATTCACCCCTCCACTTT	CASSYSGTGDSPLHF
TRBJ2-7	.	.	TRBV30	TGTGCCTGGAGTCGAACAGCAACCTACGAGCAGTACTTC	CAWSRTATYEQYF
TRBJ2-3	.	.	TRBV27	TGTGCCAGCAGAGTAGCAGGGAGCACAGATACGCAGTATTTT	CASRVAGSTDTQYF
TRBJ1-2	.	.	TRBV19	TGTGCCAGTAGTATAGTTGCGGGGGCACCCTATGGCTACACCTTC	CASSIVAGAPYGYTF
TRBJ2-7	TRBD1	.	TRBV28	TGTGCCAGCAGCACCCCGGGACAGGGTTCAAACGAGCAGTACTTC	CASSTPGQGSNEQYF
TRBJ2-2	TRBD2	once	TRBV9	TGTGCCAGCAGCCACGGGACTACGAACACCGGGGAGCTGTTTTTT	CASSHGTTNTGELFF
TRBJ2-2	.	.	TRBV27	TGTGCCAGCAGTTTACAGGTCGCGAACACCGGGGAGCTGTTTTTT	CASSLQVANTGELFF
TRBJ2-1	TRBD2	.	TRBV19	TGTGCCAGTAGTTCCCGGCGGGCTAGCGGGAGGGCCGAGGAGCAGTTCTTC	CASSSRRASGRAEEQFF
TRBJ2-5	.	.	TRBV28	TGTGCCAGCAGTGTCCTCTCAGAGACCCAGTACTTC	CASSVLSETQYF
TRBJ1-1	TRBD1	.	TRBV5-1	TGCGCCAGCAGCCTGGGGGACAGGACCACTGAAGCTTTCTTT	CASSLGDRTTEAFF
TRBJ1-1	.	.	TRBV15	TGTGCCACCGCGGGGGAGGCAGGAGGCACTGAAGCTTTCTTT	CATAGEAGGTEAFF
TRBJ2-5	.	few	TRBV30	TGTGCCTGGAGTGTCCCCGGGGTGGGGTGGGGAGAGACCCAGTACTTC	CAWSVPGVGWGETQYF
TRBJ1-6	.	.	TRBV28	TGTGCCAGCAGTTTGAACAGTAACTATAATTCACCCCTCCACTTT	CASSLNSNYNSPLHF
TRBJ1-2	.	few	TRBV28	TGTGCCAGCCAGGGTCTAAACTATGGCTACACCTTC	CASQGLNYGYTF
TRBJ1-1	TRBD1	.	TRBV19	TGTGCCAGTAGTATTCGAGACAGGGGGCAAGGTACTGAAGCTTTCTTT	CASSIRDRGQGTEAFF
TRBJ1-4	TRBD1	.	TRBV6-5	TGTGCCAGCAGCCGCGACAGGGCTAGGGAAAAACTGTTTTTT	CASSRDRAREKLFF
TRBJ1-1	.	.	TRBV5-1	TGCGCCAGCAGCTTGGCCGGCCGGGGAAACACTGAAGCTTTCTTT	CASSLAGRGNTEAFF
TRBJ2-1	TRBD2	.	TRBV7-2	TGTGCCAGCAGCAGACTAGCGCGGAATGAGCAGTTCTTC	CASSRLARNEQFF
TRBJ2-7	TRBD1	few	TRBV5-6	TGTGCCAGCAGCGGAACAGGGGCTGGGGAGCAGTACTTC	CASSGTGAGEQYF
TRBJ2-7	TRBD2	.	TRBV29-1	TGCAGCGTAACCCGAGCGGGGAGCTCCTACGAGCAGTACTTC	CSVTRAGSSYEQYF
TRBJ1-1	.	.	TRBV18	TGTGCCAGCTCACCACTCCCGGGGGGGAGGGATTTTGCGACTGAAGCTTTCTTT	CASSPLPGGRDFATEAFF
TRBJ2-3	.	.	TRBV29-1	TGCAGCGTTGAGGGCAGCACAGATACGCAGTATTTT	CSVEGSTDTQYF
TRBJ2-1	TRBD2	.	TRBV4-1	TGCGCCAGCAGCTACAGCGGGAGGGGCTACAATGAGCAGTTCTTC	CASSYSGRGYNEQFF
TRBJ1-2	.	once	TRBV25-1	TGTGCCAGCAGTGAGTTGATTGCGGGGGCTATTGGCTACACCTTC	CASSELIAGAIGYTF
TRBJ1-2	TRBD1	.	TRBV7-8	TGTGCCAGCAGCCCGGACAGGGTATCTGGCTACACCTTC	CASSPDRVSGYTF
TRBJ2-5	TRBD1	.	TRBV27	TGTGCCAGCAGTTTATCCGGGACAGGGGCCCGGGAGACCCAGTACTTC	CASSLSGTGARETQYF
TRBJ1-1	TRBD1	.	TRBV5-4	TGTGCCAGCAGCTTGGGGGGGACAGGGGTGAACACTGAAGCTTTCTTT	CASSLGGTGVNTEAFF
TRBJ2-7	.	few	TRBV6-1	TGTGCCAGACGACTGGACAGTTTATACGAGCAGTACTTC	CARRLDSLYEQYF
TRBJ1-3	.	.	TRBV4-1	TGCGCCAGCAGCCAAGTTTTCGGGGGCTCTGGAAACACCATATATTTT	CASSQVFGGSGNTIYF
TRBJ2-1	.	.	TRBV18	TGTGCCAGCTCAGGGCGGGGGCCTAGGGATGAGCAGTTCTTC	CASSGRGPRDEQFF
TRBJ2-1	.	.	TRBV25-1	TGTGCCAGCAGTGAGAGGCACGGGGCCTACAATGAGCAGTTCTTC	CASSERHGAYNEQFF
TRBJ1-1	.	.	TRBV2	TGTGCCAGCAGGCCTCATAGGAACACTGAAGCTTTCTTT	CASRPHRNTEAFF
TRBJ1-1	.	.	TRBV5-6	TGTGCCAGCAGCTTGTCCATGAACACTGAAGCTTTCTTT	CASSLSMNTEAFF
TRBJ2-3	.	.	TRBV6-1	TGTGCCAGCAGTGTAGGCGGGGTCCCAGATACGCAGTATTTT	CASSVGGVPDTQYF
TRBJ2-7	TRBD1	.	TRBV2	TGTGCCAGCAGCCGAACTAGAAACAGGGGGTACTACGAGCAGTACTTC	CASSRTRNRGYYEQYF
TRBJ1-2	.	.	TRBV6-5	TGTGCCAGCAGTTACTCGTTCCCCAATGGCTACACCTTC	CASSYSFPNGYTF
TRBJ1-2	TRBD1	once	TRBV27	TGTGCCAGCAGTTCACAGGGGTATAGCTATGGCTACACCTTC	CASSSQGYSYGYTF
TRBJ2-3	TRBD1	.	TRBV11-2	TGTGCCAGCAGCTTTCACCCGGGACAGGGCACAGATACGCAGTATTTT	CASSFHPGQGTDTQYF
TRBJ2-1	.	.	TRBV2	TGTGCCAGCAGAGCGGCGACGGGCTCCTACAATGAGCAGTTCTTC	CASRAATGSYNEQFF
TRBJ2-3	.	.	TRBV27	TGTGCCAGCAGTTTAGAGGACAGTCGCACAGATACGCAGTATTTT	CASSLEDSRTDTQYF
TRBJ2-5	.	.	TRBV19	TGTGCCAGTAGTACAGGACCGGGACACCCAGAGACCCAGTACTTC	CASSTGPGHPETQYF
TRBJ1-2	.	.	TRBV4-1	TGCGCCAGCAGCCCGAGCGGGGACTATGGCTACACCTTC	CASSPSGDYGYTF